What follows are 3 T cell receptor beta chains derived from one specimen sequenced in a study of T-cell reconstitution after alpha-beta-depleted transplantation in children. Researchers prepared the TCRbeta library using unique molecular identifiers, the study reports. One entry per CDR3 protein results from TCRdb running MiXCR on the PCR reads. Of about 460,000 distinct CDR3 sequences in the sample, 12% were seen once. The specimen was PBMCs from the stem cell graft donor, collected from the stem cell graft. The receptors stem from a human donor who donated a stem cell graft to a child with combined immunodeficiency.

This chain links TRBV29-1 with TRBJ1-4; 7 nucleotides match TRBD1. Trimming at V came to 4 bases and at J to 8 bases, leaving 13 bases not matched to a gene. Germline loops: CDR1 SQVTM, CDR2 ANQGSEA. The CDR3 covers 15 residues. CDR3 coding DNA: TGCAGCGTTGGTATATCGACAGGGTTCGGCGAAAAACTGTTTTTT. It yields the protein CSVGISTGFGEKLFF. The whole variable domain, remainder taken from reference TRBV29-1 and TRBJ1-4, is SAVISQKPSRDICQRGTSLTIQCQVDSQVTMMFWYRQQPGQSLTLIATANQGSEATYESGFVIDKFPISRPNLTFSTLTVSNMSPEDSSIYLCSVGISTGFGEKLFFGSGTQLSVL.

In this sample, this clonotype turned up a few times. The V call is TRBV12-3 or TRBV12-4, the J call TRBJ2-2; D gene ambiguous. V was cut by 6 bases and J by 9 bases, with 20 bases left in between. The CDR3 sequence is 15 residues long. In DNA, the CDR3 is TGTGCCAGCAGGTCCCGTATAGAGGTAGTCCGGGAGCTGTTTTTT. Its protein is CASRSRIEVVRELFF.

This clonotype was counted a few times. The rearrangement uses TRBV12-3 or TRBV12-4 and TRBJ1-1; the D is unclear. Trimming removed 2 bases from V and 4 bases from J, with 11 bases in between. This CDR3 comprises 14 residues. This chain's CDR3 is CASSLSGPFTEAFF. As DNA, the CDR3 is TGTGCCAGCAGTTTATCTGGGCCGTTCACTGAAGCTTTCTTT.